These 29 T cell receptor beta chains originate from one sample sequenced in a study of blood T cells in healthy people across ages. A sample-barcoded 5' primer and a J-beta primer mix were used in a second PCR of about 6 to 11 cycles. TCRdb analysed the 5' RACE reads with MiXCR anew, one entry per CDR3 protein. Among around 600,000 distinct CDR3 sequences listed, roughly 48% were seen once. Sequencing used blood. The receptor set was obtained from a man at least 80 years old in good health.

The chain recombines TRBV2 with TRBJ2-3; possibly TRBD2 for D (6 bases). There are 20 residues in the CDR3. Looked up from germline, CDR1 is SNHLY and CDR2 is FYNNEI. V lost 4 bases to trimming and J lost 2 bases, with 28 bases between them. The CDR3 DNA follows: TGTGCCAGCAGTGTCCTCCCGGCGCGGGGCGGTGCCCTATACACAGATACGCAGTATTTT. It specifies CASSVLPARGGALYTDTQYF.

This clonotype was found a few times. A much larger clone sits a single nucleotide away, making a read error possible. The chain is built from TRBV7-9 and TRBJ2-1, with 10 nucleotides matching TRBD2. Germline CDR1 reads SEHNR; CDR2 reads FQNEAQ (reference sequence). The CDR3 sequence is 15 residues long. In nucleotides, the CDR3 is TGTGCCAGCGGCTTAGTCTCTAGCGGGAGAGATGAGCAGTTCTTC. This gives the protein CASGLVSSGRDEQFF. Based on the CDR3 plus reference TRBV7-9 and TRBJ2-1, the full variable domain is DTGVSQNPRHKITKRGQNVTFRCDPISEHNRLYWYRQTLGQGPEFLTYFQNEAQLEKSRLLSDRFSAERPKGSFSTLEIQRTEQGDSAMYLCASGLVSSGRDEQFFGPGTRLTVL.

The CDR3 nucleotides read TGTGCCACCGCGAACACCGGGGAGCTGTTTTTT. Residues: CATANTGELFF. This chain connects TRBV10-3 to TRBJ2-2; D not certain. Germline V gives CDR1 ENHRY, CDR2 SYGVKD. The CDR3 contains 11 residues. V gave up 10 bases and J gave up 0 bases, with 3 bases separating them.

The chain is built from TRBV20-1 and TRBJ2-1, with 11 bases lining up with TRBD2. The germline gives CDR1 DFQATT, CDR2 SNEGSKA (reference sequence). Trimming took 2 bases from V and 0 from J; bases not matched to a gene: 12. The length of the CDR3 is 19 residues. The CDR3 spells CSARKYPGTSGSSYNEQFF. The CDR3, as DNA: TGCAGTGCTAGAAAGTACCCCGGGACTAGCGGTAGCTCCTACAATGAGCAGTTCTTC.

This clonotype was recorded a few times. The rearrangement joins TRBV12-3 or TRBV12-4 to TRBJ2-3; no definite D call. This CDR3 spans 14 amino acids. The ends were cut back, 6 bases at V and 1 base at J, with 11 bases in the middle. The chain's CDR3 is CASSLDTGTDTQYF. CDR3 nucleotide sequence: TGTGCCAGCAGCCTCGACACGGGCACAGATACGCAGTATTTT.

The chain links TRBV18 to TRBJ2-3; D gene unclear. Germline-derived CDR1 and CDR2 are KGHSH and LQKENI. V was trimmed by 6 bases and J by 3 bases, leaving 19 bases between them. The CDR3 totals 16 residues. The CDR3 protein is CASSPDQIAQTDTQYF. The CDR3 DNA reads TGTGCCAGCTCCCCCGACCAAATCGCCCAGACAGATACGCAGTATTTT.

This clonotype came up a few times. The J gene is TRBJ2-4, the V gene TRBV11-2, with TRBD1 as a possible D gene (6 bases). CDR1 SGHAT and CDR2 FQNNGV come from the germline V gene. The CDR3 sequence is 13 residues long. V was cut by 0 bases and J by 11 bases, with 11 bases left in between. This CDR3 is CASSLEVRGVQYF. Here the CDR3 DNA reads TGTGCCAGCAGCTTAGAGGTCAGGGGCGTTCAGTACTTC.

This chain connects TRBV15 to TRBJ1-4; tentative D call: TRBD1 (5 bases). The CDR3 runs to 19 residues. Germline CDR1 LNHNV, CDR2 YYDKDF (reference sequence). V was shortened by 0 bases and J by 1 base, with 18 bases between the two germline ends. CDR3 sequence reads: CATSRDSIMSGQTNEKLFF. The CDR3 nucleotides are TGTGCCACCAGCAGAGATTCGATTATGTCAGGGCAAACTAATGAAAAACTGTTTTTT.

The rearrangement links TRBV7-8 to TRBJ2-1; tentative D call: TRBD2 (5 bases). Germline V gives CDR1 SGHVS, CDR2 FQNEAQ. V lost 4 bases, J lost 2 bases, and 12 bases lay in between. The CDR3 length is 15 residues. CDR3 sequence: CASSSRAGPYNEQFF. The CDR3 DNA follows: TGTGCCAGCAGCTCACGTGCGGGTCCCTACAATGAGCAGTTCTTC. Filled out from reference TRBV7-8 and TRBJ2-1, the complete variable domain reads GAGVSQSPRYKVAKRGQDVALRCDPISGHVSLFWYQQALGQGPEFLTYFQNEAQLDKSGLPSDRFFAERPEGSVSTLKIQRTQQEDSAVYLCASSSRAGPYNEQFFGPGTRLTVL.

The chain is built from TRBV28 and TRBJ2-1; TRBD2 agrees at 15 bases. Trimming removed 7 bases from V and 1 base from J; junction bases left unmatched: 8. There are 18 residues in the CDR3. Looked up from germline, CDR1 is MDHEN and CDR2 is SYDVKM. The CDR3 protein is CASTTRTSGRGSYNEQFF. CDR3 DNA: TGTGCCAGCACCACCAGGACTAGCGGGAGGGGGTCCTACAATGAGCAGTTCTTC.

V and J are TRBV9 and TRBJ1-4; D is perhaps TRBD1 (6 bases). V gave up 4 bases and J gave up 7 bases, with 14 bases separating them. The germline CDR1 and CDR2 sequences are SGDLS and YYNGEE. The CDR3 length is 14 residues. The CDR3 DNA follows: TGTGCCAGCAGCATCGGGGGCTCGGGTGAAAAACTGTTTTTT. This gives the protein CASSIGGSGEKLFF.

The chain joins TRBV10-3 to TRBJ1-1; D gene ambiguous. Germline lookup yields CDR1 ENHRY and CDR2 SYGVKD. The CDR3 has 13 residues. Trimming cost V 7 bases and J 4 bases, with 13 bases left between them. CDR3 coding DNA: TGTGCCATCACGGCGGCCCCGCGCACTGAAGCTTTCTTT. Protein sequence: CAITAAPRTEAFF.

A note on this clonotype: This could be a read error, since a much larger clone is one nucleotide away. The chain carries TRBV6-6 and TRBJ2-7; maybe TRBD1 (6 bases). The end of the DNA fits TRBJ2-4 better, so the J call may be wrong. Germline V lookup: CDR1 MNHNY, CDR2 SVGAGI (reference sequence). The CDR3 totals 14 residues. The CDR3 DNA sequence: TGTGCCAGCAGTTATCGAGGGGGAACGGGCATTCAGTACTTC. Its translation: CASSYRGGTGIQYF.

J is TRBJ2-6 and V is TRBV20-1; D remains unclear. The CDR3 consists of 15 residues. The germline V gene encodes CDR1 DFQATT and CDR2 SNEGSKA (reference sequence). Deletions cut 3 bases from V and 0 bases from J, with 9 bases between. The CDR3 region is CSARGSSSGANVLTF. The CDR3 DNA follows: TGCAGTGCTAGGGGGTCGAGCTCTGGGGCCAACGTCCTGACTTTC.

This chain links TRBV5-1 with TRBJ2-1; D is possibly TRBD1 (6 bases). There are 17 residues in the CDR3. Germline-derived CDR1 and CDR2 are SGHRS and YFSETQ. V was shortened by 4 bases and J by 2 bases, with 19 bases between the two germline ends. The CDR3 sequence is CASSRAGASQPYNEQFF. The DNA for the CDR3 is TGCGCCAGCAGCAGAGCAGGGGCCTCGCAACCCTACAATGAGCAGTTCTTC.

This chain uses TRBV20-1 with TRBJ1-5; D perhaps matches TRBD1 (6 bases). V was shortened by 2 bases and J by 2 bases, with 13 bases between the two germline ends. The CDR3 consists of 15 residues. CDR1 and CDR2 from the germline V gene are DFQATT and SNEGSKA (reference sequence). The CDR3 loop is CSARTAGEGNQPQHF. CDR3 coding DNA: TGCAGTGCTAGAACGGCAGGGGAAGGCAATCAGCCCCAGCATTTT.

The gene calls are TRBV5-1 and TRBJ1-4; TRBD1 matches 8 bases. V lost 7 bases to trimming and J lost 8 bases; unmatched junction nucleotides: 7. Germline V gene lookup returns CDR1 SGHRS and CDR2 YFSETQ. The CDR3 covers 13 residues. CDR3 DNA: TGCGCCAGCGGACAGGGCGGGGACGAAAAACTGTTTTTT. Amino acid sequence: CASGQGGDEKLFF.

This clonotype has just one count. The chain joins TRBV5-1 to TRBJ2-3; 7 positions agree with TRBD1. V trimming: 4 bases; J trimming: 2 bases; junction bases outside the gene matches: 7. CDR3 size: 15 residues. In germline, CDR1 is SGHRS, CDR2 YFSETQ. For the CDR3, the DNA is TGCGCCAGCAGCGCGCCACAGGGGCCCACAGATACGCAGTATTTT. Its translation: CASSAPQGPTDTQYF.

This clonotype was recorded at least ten times. The chain joins TRBV6-6 to TRBJ2-5; TRBD1 is a possible D gene (5 bases). The germline gives CDR1 MNHNY, CDR2 SVGAGI (reference sequence). There are 13 residues in the CDR3. The V and J ends lost 4 bases and 7 bases respectively, with 13 bases between them. Written as DNA, the CDR3 is TGTGCCAGCAGTTCCCAGACAAGGGGGACCCAGTACTTC. Its translation: CASSSQTRGTQYF.

The chain carries TRBV20-1 and TRBJ2-1; maybe TRBD2 (6 bases). With 5 bases removed from V and 3 bases from J, the gap between germline ends came to 14 bases. CDR1 is DFQATT, CDR2 SNEGSKA, per germline (reference sequence). This CDR3 contains 14 residues. CDR3 protein: CSAYIADFYNEQFF. In nucleotides, the CDR3 is TGCAGTGCTTACATAGCGGACTTCTACAATGAGCAGTTCTTC.

The chain is built from TRBV6-4 and TRBJ2-3, with 8 bases matching TRBD1. This CDR3 has 15 residues. The ends lost 6 bases at V and 0 bases at J; junction bases unmatched: 5. Germline CDR1 and CDR2: MRHNA and SNTAGT. The DNA for the CDR3 is TGTGCCAGCAGAGACAGGGGAGCTAGCACAGATACGCAGTATTTT. Translated, it gives CASRDRGASTDTQYF.

The chain employs TRBV20-1 and TRBJ2-1, with D maybe TRBD1 (5 bases). Germline V lookup: CDR1 DFQATT, CDR2 SNEGSKA (reference sequence). The V end lost 2 bases, the J end lost 9 bases, and 11 bases lay between the germline ends. The CDR3 covers 12 residues. In nucleotides, the CDR3 is TGCAGTGCTAGAACCTGGGGCGGTGAGCAGTTCTTC. This translates into CSARTWGGEQFF.

The J gene is TRBJ2-1, the V gene TRBV10-3, with TRBD1 identical over 9 bases. Germline CDR1 ENHRY, CDR2 SYGVKD. The CDR3 length is 14 residues. The ends lost 2 bases at V and 7 bases at J; junction bases unmatched: 3. The CDR3 DNA reads as TGTGCCATCAGTGAGGGGACAGGGAGGAATGAGCAGTTCTTC. It yields the protein CAISEGTGRNEQFF.

This chain connects TRBV7-2 to TRBJ2-4; D tentatively fits TRBD1 or TRBD2 (5 bases each). The CDR3 extends over 15 amino acids. CDR1 SGHTA and CDR2 FQGNSA come from the germline V gene. The V end lost 5 bases, the J end lost 0 bases, and 11 bases lay between the germline ends. CDR3 amino acids: CASSQLGVAKNIQYF. CDR3 DNA: TGTGCCAGCAGCCAGCTGGGGGTAGCCAAAAACATTCAGTACTTC. Supplemented by reference TRBV7-2 and TRBJ2-4, the full variable domain reads GAGVSQSPSNKVTEKGKDVELRCDPISGHTALYWYRQSLGQGLEFLIYFQGNSAPDKSGLPSDRFSAERTGGSVSTLTIQRTQQEDSAVYLCASSQLGVAKNIQYFGAGTRLSVL.

V usage is TRBV30 and J usage is TRBJ2-5; 8 bases fit TRBD1. Germline CDR1 reads GTSNPN; CDR2 reads SVGIG (reference sequence). The CDR3 covers 11 residues. Trimming cost V 6 bases and J 11 bases; bases outside gene matches: 8. The CDR3 loop reads CACTTGEKQYF. The DNA for the CDR3 is TGTGCCTGCACGACAGGGGAGAAGCAGTACTTC.

The CDR3 region is CASSFTSGVPDTQYF. In DNA, the CDR3 is TGTGCCAGCAGCTTCACTAGCGGCGTCCCAGATACGCAGTATTTT. The chain links TRBV11-2 to TRBJ2-3, with 8 bases matching TRBD2. Trimming at V came to 3 bases and at J to 4 bases, leaving 6 bases not matched to a gene. CDR3 length: 15 residues. From germline, CDR1 is SGHAT and CDR2 FQNNGV. The full variable domain, with the rest looked up from reference TRBV11-2 and TRBJ2-3, is EAGVAQSPRYKIIEKRQSVAFWCNPISGHATLYWYQQILGQGPKLLIQFQNNGVVDDSQLPKDRFSAERLKGVDSTLKIQPAKLEDSAVYLCASSFTSGVPDTQYFGPGTRLTVL.

In this sample, this clonotype turned up many times. The J gene is TRBJ2-7, the V gene TRBV6-6; TRBD1 aligns across 12 bases. Germline-derived CDR1 and CDR2 are MNHNY and SVGAGI (reference sequence). The V and J ends lost 6 bases and 7 bases, in that order; junction bases with no gene match: 10. The CDR3 spans 15 residues. CDR3 in amino acids: CASSSAGTGGNEQYF. CDR3 DNA: TGTGCCAGCAGCTCGGCCGGGACAGGGGGCAATGAGCAGTACTTC.

The chain carries TRBV6-5 and TRBJ2-2, with 7 bases lining up with TRBD2. CDR3 length: 17 residues. V lost 0 bases to trimming and J lost 7 bases; unmatched junction nucleotides: 11. Germline V gene sequence: CDR1 MNHEY, CDR2 SVGAGI. CDR3 region: CASSYSRLADRGGELFF. The DNA for the CDR3 is TGTGCCAGCAGTTACTCGCGGCTAGCGGATAGGGGCGGGGAGCTGTTTTTT.

This clonotype was counted a few times. V and J are TRBV7-2 and TRBJ2-7; D call uncertain. The germline V gene has CDR1 SGHTA and CDR2 FQGNSA. Trimming took 1 base from V and 2 from J, leaving 9 bases between them. CDR3 length equals 14 residues. This CDR3 is CASSLVPGAYEQYF. The CDR3 coding sequence is TGTGCCAGCAGCTTAGTACCAGGAGCCTACGAGCAGTACTTC.